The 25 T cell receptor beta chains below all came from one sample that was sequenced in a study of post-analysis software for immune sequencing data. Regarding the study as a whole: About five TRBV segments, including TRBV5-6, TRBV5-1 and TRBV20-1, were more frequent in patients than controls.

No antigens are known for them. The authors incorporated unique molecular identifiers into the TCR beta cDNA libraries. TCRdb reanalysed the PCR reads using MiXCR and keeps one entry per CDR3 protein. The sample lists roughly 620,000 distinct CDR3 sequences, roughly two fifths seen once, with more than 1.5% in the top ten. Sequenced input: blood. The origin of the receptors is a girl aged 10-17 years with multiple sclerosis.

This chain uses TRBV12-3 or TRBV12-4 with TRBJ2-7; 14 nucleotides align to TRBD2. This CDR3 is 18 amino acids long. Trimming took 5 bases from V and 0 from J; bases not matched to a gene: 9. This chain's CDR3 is CASSPGLAGVPISYEQYF. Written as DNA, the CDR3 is TGTGCCAGCAGTCCGGGACTAGCGGGGGTACCTATCTCCTACGAGCAGTACTTC.

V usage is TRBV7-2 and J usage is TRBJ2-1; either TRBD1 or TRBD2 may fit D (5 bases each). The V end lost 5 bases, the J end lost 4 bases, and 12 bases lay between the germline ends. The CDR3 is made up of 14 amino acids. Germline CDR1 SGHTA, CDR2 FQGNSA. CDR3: CASSAFGGYNEQFF. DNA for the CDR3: TGTGCCAGCAGCGCCTTTGGGGGTTACAATGAGCAGTTCTTC.

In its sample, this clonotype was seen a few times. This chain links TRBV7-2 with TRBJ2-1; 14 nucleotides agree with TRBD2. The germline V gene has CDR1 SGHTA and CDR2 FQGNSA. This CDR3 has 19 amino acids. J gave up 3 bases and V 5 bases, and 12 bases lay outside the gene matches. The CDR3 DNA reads TGTGCCAGCAGCCAAGGACCCGGGACTAGCGGGAGCATCTACAATGAGCAGTTCTTC. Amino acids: CASSQGPGTSGSIYNEQFF.

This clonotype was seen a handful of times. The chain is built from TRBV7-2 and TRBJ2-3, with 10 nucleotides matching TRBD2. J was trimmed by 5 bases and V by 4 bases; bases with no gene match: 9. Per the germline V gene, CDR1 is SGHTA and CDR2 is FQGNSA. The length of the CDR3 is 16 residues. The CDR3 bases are TGTGCCAGCAGCTCATTAGCGGGGGGCTCGGTAGATACGCAGTATTTT. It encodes CASSSLAGGSVDTQYF.

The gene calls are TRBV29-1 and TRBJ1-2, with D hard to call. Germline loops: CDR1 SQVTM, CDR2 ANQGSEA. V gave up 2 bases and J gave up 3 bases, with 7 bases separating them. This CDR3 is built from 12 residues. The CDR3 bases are TGCAGCGTTGAACCTACCGACTATGGCTACACCTTC. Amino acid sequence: CSVEPTDYGYTF.

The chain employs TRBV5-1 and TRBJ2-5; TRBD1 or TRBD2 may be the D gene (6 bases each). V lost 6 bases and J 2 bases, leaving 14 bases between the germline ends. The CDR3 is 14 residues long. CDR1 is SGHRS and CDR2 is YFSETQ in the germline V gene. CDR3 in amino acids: CASTGGGTQETQYF. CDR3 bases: TGCGCCAGCACTGGAGGGGGGACGCAAGAGACCCAGTACTTC.

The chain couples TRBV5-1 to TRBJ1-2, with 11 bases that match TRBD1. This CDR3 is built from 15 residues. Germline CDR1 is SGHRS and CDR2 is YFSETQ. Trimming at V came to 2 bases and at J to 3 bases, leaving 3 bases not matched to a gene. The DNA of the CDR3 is TGCGCCAGCAGCTTTGGACAGGGGGCGGACTATGGCTACACCTTC. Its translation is CASSFGQGADYGYTF.

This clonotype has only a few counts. The CDR3 coding sequence is TGCGCCAGCACCTTTCGACAGGGGTGGGCCCAAGAGACCCAGTACTTC. It yields the protein CASTFRQGWAQETQYF. The chain is built from TRBV5-1 and TRBJ2-5; 8 nucleotides agree with TRBD1. The CDR3 consists of 16 residues. V lost 6 bases and J lost 1; bases outside the gene matches: 11. CDR1 SGHRS and CDR2 YFSETQ come from the germline V gene.

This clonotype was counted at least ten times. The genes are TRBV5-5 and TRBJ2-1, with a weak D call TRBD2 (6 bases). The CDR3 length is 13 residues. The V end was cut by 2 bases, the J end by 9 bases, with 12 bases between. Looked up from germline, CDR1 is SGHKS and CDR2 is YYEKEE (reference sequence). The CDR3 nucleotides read TGTGCCAGCAGCTTTGGTAGCGGAATTGAGCAGTTCTTC. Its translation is CASSFGSGIEQFF.

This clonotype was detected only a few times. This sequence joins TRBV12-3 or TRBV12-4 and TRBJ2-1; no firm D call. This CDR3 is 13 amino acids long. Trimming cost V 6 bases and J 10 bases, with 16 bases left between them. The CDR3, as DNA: TGTGCCAGCAGCTTCGTGCTGGGTGGGGAGCAGTTCTTC. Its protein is CASSFVLGGEQFF.

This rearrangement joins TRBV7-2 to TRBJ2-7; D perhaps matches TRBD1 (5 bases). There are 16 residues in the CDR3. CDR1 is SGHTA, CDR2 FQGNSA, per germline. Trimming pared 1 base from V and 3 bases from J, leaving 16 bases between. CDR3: CASSLGASRDLYEQYF. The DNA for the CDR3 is TGTGCCAGCAGCTTAGGCGCCAGCAGGGATCTCTACGAGCAGTACTTC. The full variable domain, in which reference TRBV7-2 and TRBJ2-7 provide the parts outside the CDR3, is GAGVSQSPSNKVTEKGKDVELRCDPISGHTALYWYRQSLGQGLEFLIYFQGNSAPDKSGLPSDRFSAERTGGSVSTLTIQRTQQEDSAVYLCASSLGASRDLYEQYFGPGTRLTVT.

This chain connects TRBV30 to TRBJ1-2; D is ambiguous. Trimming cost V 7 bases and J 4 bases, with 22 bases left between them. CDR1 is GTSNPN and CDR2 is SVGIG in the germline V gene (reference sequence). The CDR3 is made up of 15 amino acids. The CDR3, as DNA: TGTGCCTCCTCGGGGAGCGCTCGACCTGGCTATGGCTACACCTTC. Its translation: CASSGSARPGYGYTF.

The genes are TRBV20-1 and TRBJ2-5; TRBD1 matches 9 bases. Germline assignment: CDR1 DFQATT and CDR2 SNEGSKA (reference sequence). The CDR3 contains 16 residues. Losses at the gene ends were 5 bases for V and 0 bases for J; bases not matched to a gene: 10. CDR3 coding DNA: TGCAGTGCTCGTGGACAGGGGCGGGGGTACCAAGAGACCCAGTACTTC. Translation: CSARGQGRGYQETQYF.

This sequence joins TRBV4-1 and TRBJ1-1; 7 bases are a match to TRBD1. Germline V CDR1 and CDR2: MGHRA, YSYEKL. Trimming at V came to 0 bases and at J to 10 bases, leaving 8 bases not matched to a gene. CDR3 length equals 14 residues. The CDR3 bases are TGCGCCAGCAGCCAAGAATCAGGGGGAGGAGCAGCTTTCTTT. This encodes CASSQESGGGAAFF.

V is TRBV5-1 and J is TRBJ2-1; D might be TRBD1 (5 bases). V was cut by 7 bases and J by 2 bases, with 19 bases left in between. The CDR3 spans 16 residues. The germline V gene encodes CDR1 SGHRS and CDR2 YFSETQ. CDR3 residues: CASSAVGQIAYNEQFF. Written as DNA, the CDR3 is TGCGCCAGCTCGGCGGTGGGGCAGATAGCCTACAATGAGCAGTTCTTC.

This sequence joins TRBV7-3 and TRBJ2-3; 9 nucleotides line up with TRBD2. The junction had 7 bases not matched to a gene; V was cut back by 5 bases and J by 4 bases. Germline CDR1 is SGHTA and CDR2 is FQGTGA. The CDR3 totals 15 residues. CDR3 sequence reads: CASSPGGGAADTQYF. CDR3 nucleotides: TGTGCCAGCAGCCCCGGCGGGGGGGCTGCAGATACGCAGTATTTT.

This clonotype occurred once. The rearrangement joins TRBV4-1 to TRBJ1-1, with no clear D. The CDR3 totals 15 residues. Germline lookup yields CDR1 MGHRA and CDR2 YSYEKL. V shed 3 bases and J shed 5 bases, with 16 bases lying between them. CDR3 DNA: TGCGCCAGCAGCCAGGGTCCGGCAGGCGGTACTGAAGCTTTCTTT. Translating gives CASSQGPAGGTEAFF.

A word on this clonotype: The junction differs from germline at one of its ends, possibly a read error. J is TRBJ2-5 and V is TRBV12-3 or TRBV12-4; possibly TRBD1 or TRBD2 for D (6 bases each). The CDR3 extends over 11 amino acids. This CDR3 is CAGRGGPRQYF. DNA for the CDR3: TGTGCCGGCAGGGGAGGTCCCCGGCAGTACTTC.

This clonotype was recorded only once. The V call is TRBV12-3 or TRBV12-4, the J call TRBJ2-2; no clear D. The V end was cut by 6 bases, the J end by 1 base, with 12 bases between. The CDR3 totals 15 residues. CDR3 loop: CASSPDILNTGELFF. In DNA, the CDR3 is TGTGCCAGCAGCCCAGACATATTGAACACCGGGGAGCTGTTTTTT.

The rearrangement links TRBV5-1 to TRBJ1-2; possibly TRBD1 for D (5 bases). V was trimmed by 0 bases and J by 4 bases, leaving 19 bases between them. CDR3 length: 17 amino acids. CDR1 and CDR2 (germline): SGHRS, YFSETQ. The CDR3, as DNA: TGCGCCAGCAGCTTGGGAGGGAAGAGCAAGAGGGGCTATGGCTACACCTTC. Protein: CASSLGGKSKRGYGYTF. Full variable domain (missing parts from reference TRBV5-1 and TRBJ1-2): KAGVTQTPRYLIKTRGQQVTLSCSPISGHRSVSWYQQTPGQGLQFLFEYFSETQRNKGNFPGRFSGRQFSNSRSEMNVSTLELGDSALYLCASSLGGKSKRGYGYTFGSGTRLTVV.

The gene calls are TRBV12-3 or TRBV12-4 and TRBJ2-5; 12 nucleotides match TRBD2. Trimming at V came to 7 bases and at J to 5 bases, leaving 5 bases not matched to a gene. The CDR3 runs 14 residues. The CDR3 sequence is CASTLAGGPETQYF. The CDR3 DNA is TGTGCCAGCACTCTAGCGGGAGGGCCGGAGACCCAGTACTTC.

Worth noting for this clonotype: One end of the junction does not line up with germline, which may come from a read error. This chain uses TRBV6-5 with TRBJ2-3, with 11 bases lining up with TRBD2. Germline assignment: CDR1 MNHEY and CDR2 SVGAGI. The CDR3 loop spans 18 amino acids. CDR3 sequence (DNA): TGTGCCAACAGTTACTCCCGGGAAACTAGCGGGAGTAGAGATACGCAGTATTTT. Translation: CANSYSRETSGSRDTQYF.

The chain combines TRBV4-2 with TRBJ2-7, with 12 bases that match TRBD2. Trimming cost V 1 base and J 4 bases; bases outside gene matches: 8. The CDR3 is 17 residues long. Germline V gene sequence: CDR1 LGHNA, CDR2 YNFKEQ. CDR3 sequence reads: CASSQVLAGGETYEQYF. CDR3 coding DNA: TGTGCCAGCAGCCAAGTACTAGCGGGGGGTGAGACGTACGAGCAGTACTTC.

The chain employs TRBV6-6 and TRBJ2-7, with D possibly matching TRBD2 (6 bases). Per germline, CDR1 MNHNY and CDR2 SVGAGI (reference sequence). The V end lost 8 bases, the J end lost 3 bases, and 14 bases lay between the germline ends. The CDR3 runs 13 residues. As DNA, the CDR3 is TGTGCCAGCGCACGGAGTAGCGGCTACGAGCAGTACTTC. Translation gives CASARSSGYEQYF.

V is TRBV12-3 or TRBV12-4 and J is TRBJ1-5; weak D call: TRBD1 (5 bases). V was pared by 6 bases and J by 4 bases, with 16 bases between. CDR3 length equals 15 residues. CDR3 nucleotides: TGTGCCAGCAGCCCCGACAGTGGAGGTAATCAGCCCCAGCATTTT. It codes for CASSPDSGGNQPQHF.